The 12 T cell receptor beta chains reported below all come from one sample, sequenced in a study of shared clonotypes between healthy human individuals. Measured with immunoSEQ multiplex PCR; TCRdb has only the in-frame clones, and not every one. The table includes approximately 720,000 clones, about 90% detected once. The naive CD8 population came from CD45RO-negative cells selected for CCR7, without terminally differentiated effector memory CD45RA+ cells. Material: naive CD8+ T cells sorted from blood. These TCRs come from a man aged 25 to 40 in good health.

V usage is TRBV7-6 and J usage is TRBJ1-1; D is undetermined. Trimming left V 2 bases short and J 3 bases short, with 10 bases between. The germline gives CDR1 SGHVS, CDR2 FNYEAQ. The CDR3 extends over 14 amino acids. For the CDR3, the DNA is TGTGCCAGCAGCTTATTAAGGGCGGACACTGAAGCTTTCTTT. Amino acids: CASSLLRADTEAFF.

V usage is TRBV5-1 and J usage is TRBJ2-1; 10 bases are shared with TRBD2. The CDR3 is 17 residues long. Germline V gene lookup returns CDR1 SGHRS and CDR2 YFSETQ. V lost 2 bases to trimming and J lost 10 bases; unmatched junction nucleotides: 15. CDR3 nucleotides: TGCGCCAGCAGCTTCGTTGTTGGGGTAGCGGGAGGTGGGGAGCAGTTCTTC. Protein sequence: CASSFVVGVAGGGEQFF.

The chain uses TRBV28 and TRBJ2-2; D might be TRBD2 (6 bases). The CDR3 runs to 15 residues. With 2 bases removed from V and 5 bases from J, the gap between germline ends came to 12 bases. Germline V gene lookup returns CDR1 MDHEN and CDR2 SYDVKM. CDR3 sequence reads: CASSLNERVTGELFF. CDR3 nucleotides: TGTGCCAGCAGTTTAAATGAGCGGGTAACCGGGGAGCTGTTTTTT.

The rearrangement links TRBV27 to TRBJ1-2; a weak D match, TRBD1 (6 bases). V was pared by 1 base and J by 6 bases, with 12 bases between. CDR1 MNHEY and CDR2 SMNVEV come from the germline V gene (reference sequence). The CDR3 consists of 14 residues. The CDR3 region has the DNA TGTGCCAGCAGTTTATTTGGGGGCTCAGATGGCTACACCTTC. Translating it yields CASSLFGGSDGYTF.

V and J are TRBV6-6 and TRBJ1-4, with D hard to call. Germline values: CDR1 MNHNY, CDR2 SVGAGI (reference sequence). This CDR3 region has 15 residues. The ends were cut back, 3 bases at V and 0 bases at J, with 8 bases in the middle. Here the CDR3 DNA reads TGTGCCAGCAGTTATCGCTCCGCAACTAATGAAAAACTGTTTTTT. Its translation is CASSYRSATNEKLFF.

This chain uses TRBV4-3 with TRBJ2-1; D gene uncertain. Germline CDR1 LGHNA, CDR2 YSLEER. This CDR3 has 18 amino acids. V lost 1 base to trimming and J lost 0 bases, with 16 bases between them. CDR3 in DNA: TGCGCCAGCAGCCAAGTTTACCCTGTAGTAGACTCCTACAATGAGCAGTTCTTC. Translation gives CASSQVYPVVDSYNEQFF.

As to this clone: No DNA is shown, since the ends of the CDR3 on it are uncertain; the CDR3 is the one TCRdb lists. The chain recombines TRBV10-3 with TRBJ2-1; the table's D call, TRBD1, has no DNA check behind it. A total of 18 residues make up the CDR3, ends included. The germline V gene has CDR1 ENHRY and CDR2 SYGVKD. The CDR3 loop reads CATQGPLMSSSSGHVEFF.

This rearrangement joins TRBV6-5 to TRBJ2-5; D is unclear. CDR1 MNHEY and CDR2 SVGAGI come from the germline V gene. V lost 1 base and J 4 bases, leaving 13 bases between the germline ends. The CDR3 loop spans 15 amino acids. This chain's CDR3 is CASSYFGGHGETQYF. CDR3 DNA: TGTGCCAGCAGTTACTTTGGTGGGCACGGAGAGACCCAGTACTTC.

The chain links TRBV7-9 to TRBJ2-7, with 9 nucleotides matching TRBD1. CDR3 length equals 16 residues. From germline, CDR1 is SEHNR and CDR2 FQNEAQ (reference sequence). Trimming removed 4 bases from V and 5 bases from J; junction bases left unmatched: 12. In DNA, the CDR3 is TGTGCCAGCAGCTACGGGAACGGACAGGGGAGGGACGAGCAGTACTTC. As protein: CASSYGNGQGRDEQYF.

The chain recombines TRBV4-1 with TRBJ2-2; D not resolved. CDR1 MGHRA and CDR2 YSYEKL come from the germline V gene. V was clipped by 1 base and J by 6 bases, with 9 bases between them. This CDR3 is 14 amino acids long. The CDR3 bases are TGCGCCAGCAGCCAAGGGAGTTGGGCCGGGGAGCTGTTTTTT. This sequence encodes CASSQGSWAGELFF.

The chain links TRBV7-2 to TRBJ2-3, with unresolved D. CDR3 length: 15 residues. Trimming took 1 base from V and 0 from J, leaving 8 bases between them. CDR1 and CDR2 (germline): SGHTA, FQGNSA. The CDR3 sequence: CASSLGDRSTDTQYF. DNA of the CDR3: TGTGCCAGCAGCTTAGGAGATAGGAGCACAGATACGCAGTATTTT.

Of note for this clone: This same CDR3 is encoded by further DNA sequences in the sample. V and J are TRBV28 and TRBJ2-7; D unresolved. V lost 3 bases and J 4 bases, leaving 7 bases between the germline ends. The CDR3 is 12 residues long. Germline CDR1 reads MDHEN; CDR2 reads SYDVKM. Written as DNA, the CDR3 is TGTGCCAGCAGTTTCGCGGATTACGAGCAGTACTTC. It translates to CASSFADYEQYF.